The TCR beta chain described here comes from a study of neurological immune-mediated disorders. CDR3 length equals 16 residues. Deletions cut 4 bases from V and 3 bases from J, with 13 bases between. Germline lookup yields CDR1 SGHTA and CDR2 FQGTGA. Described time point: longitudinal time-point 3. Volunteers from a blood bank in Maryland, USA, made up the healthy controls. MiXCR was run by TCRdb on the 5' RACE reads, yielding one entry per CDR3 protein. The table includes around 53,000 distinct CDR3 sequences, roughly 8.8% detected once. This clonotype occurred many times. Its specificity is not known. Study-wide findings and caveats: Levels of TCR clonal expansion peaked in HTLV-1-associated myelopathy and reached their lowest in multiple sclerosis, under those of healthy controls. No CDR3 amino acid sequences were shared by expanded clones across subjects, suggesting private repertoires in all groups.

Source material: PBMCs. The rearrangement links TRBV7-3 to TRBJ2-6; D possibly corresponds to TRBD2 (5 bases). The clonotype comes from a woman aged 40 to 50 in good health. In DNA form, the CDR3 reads TGTGCCAGCAGCTCAGGAGGACGGATTGGGGCCAACGTCCTGACTTTC. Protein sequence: CASSSGGRIGANVLTF. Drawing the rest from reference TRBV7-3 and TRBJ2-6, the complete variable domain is GAGVSQTPSNKVTEKGKYVELRCDPISGHTALYWYRQSLGQGPEFLIYFQGTGAADDSGLPNDRFFAVRPEGSVSTLKIQRTERGDSAVYLCASSSGGRIGANVLTFGAGSRLTVL.